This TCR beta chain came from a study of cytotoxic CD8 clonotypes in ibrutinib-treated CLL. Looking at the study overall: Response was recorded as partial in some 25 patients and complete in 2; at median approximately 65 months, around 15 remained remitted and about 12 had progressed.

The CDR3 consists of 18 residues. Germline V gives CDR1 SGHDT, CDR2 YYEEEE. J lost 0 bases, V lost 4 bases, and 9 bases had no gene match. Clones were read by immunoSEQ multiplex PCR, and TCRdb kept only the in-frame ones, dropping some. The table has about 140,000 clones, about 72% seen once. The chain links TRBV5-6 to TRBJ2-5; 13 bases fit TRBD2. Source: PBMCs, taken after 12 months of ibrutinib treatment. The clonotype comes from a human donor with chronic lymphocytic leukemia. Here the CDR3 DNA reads TGTGCCAGCAGCCCCTGGACTAGCGGGGGAACTCACCAAGAGACCCAGTACTTC. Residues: CASSPWTSGGTHQETQYF.